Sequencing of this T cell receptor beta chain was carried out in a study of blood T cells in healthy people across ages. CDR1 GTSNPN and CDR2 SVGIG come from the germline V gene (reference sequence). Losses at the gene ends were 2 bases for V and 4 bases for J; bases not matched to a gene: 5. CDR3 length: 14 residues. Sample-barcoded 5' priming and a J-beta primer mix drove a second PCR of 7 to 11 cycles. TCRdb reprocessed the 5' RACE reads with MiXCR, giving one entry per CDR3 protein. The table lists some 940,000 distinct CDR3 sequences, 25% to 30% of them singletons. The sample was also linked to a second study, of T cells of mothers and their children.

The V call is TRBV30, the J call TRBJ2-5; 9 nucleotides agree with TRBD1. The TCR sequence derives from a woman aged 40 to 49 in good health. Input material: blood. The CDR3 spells CAWSKTGGRETQYF. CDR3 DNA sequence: TGTGCCTGGAGTAAGACAGGGGGACGAGAGACCCAGTACTTC.